One sample yielded the 10 T cell receptor beta chains listed below, sequenced in a study of technical replicates of blood from several donors. TCRdb's copy holds only in-frame clones and misses some; the assay was immunoSEQ multiplex PCR. The table has roughly 69,000 clones, 85% to 90% seen once; the top ten hold over 4%. The sequenced sample consisted of PBMCs. The receptors were gathered from a human donor in good health. Some clones in this sample may be carry-over from other donors' samples.

The V call is TRBV6-6, the J call TRBJ1-2, with no clear D. CDR1 and CDR2 from the germline V gene are MNHNY and SVGAGI (reference sequence). The V end lost 6 bases, the J end lost 1 base, and 9 bases lay between the germline ends. This CDR3 spans 13 amino acids. CDR3 DNA sequence: TGTGCCAGCAGCTCCGGTCATAACTATGGCTACACCTTC. Translation gives CASSSGHNYGYTF.

The genes are TRBV5-1 and TRBJ1-6, with D perhaps TRBD1 (5 bases). The germline CDR1 and CDR2 sequences are SGHRS and YFSETQ. The CDR3 is made up of 14 amino acids. V was trimmed by 4 bases and J by 9 bases, leaving 14 bases between them. The CDR3 reads CASSPGRWGSPLHF. The CDR3 DNA follows: TGCGCCAGCAGCCCAGGGCGCTGGGGTTCACCCCTCCACTTT.

The J gene is TRBJ1-2, the V gene TRBV7-2; 11 nucleotides line up with TRBD1. Trimming cost V 5 bases and J 4 bases; bases outside gene matches: 6. Germline V gene sequence: CDR1 SGHTA, CDR2 FQGNSA. The CDR3 runs to 15 residues. The CDR3, as DNA: TGTGCCAGCAGCCTGACAGGGACAGGGGGCTATGGCTACACCTTC. Encoded protein: CASSLTGTGGYGYTF.

The genes are TRBV6-6 and TRBJ1-5; D is perhaps TRBD1 (6 bases). Germline-derived CDR1 and CDR2 are MNHNY and SVGAGI (reference sequence). There are 14 residues in the CDR3. Trimming removed 7 bases at V and 3 bases at J, with 13 bases between. The CDR3 DNA reads as TGTGCCAGCACCACCCAGGGGTACAATCAGCCCCAGCATTTT. Its translation is CASTTQGYNQPQHF.

This clone has only one observation. The chain joins TRBV7-9 to TRBJ2-1; 10 bases align to TRBD2. The CDR3 is 13 amino acids. The ends lost 6 bases at V and 9 bases at J; junction bases unmatched: 5. Per the germline V gene, CDR1 is SEHNR and CDR2 is FQNEAQ (reference sequence). The CDR3 coding sequence is TGTGCCAGCAGGCTAGCGGGAGTGAGTGAGCAGTTCTTC. It yields the protein CASRLAGVSEQFF.

The V call is TRBV9, the J call TRBJ2-3; D is undetermined. Germline lookup yields CDR1 SGDLS and CDR2 YYNGEE. V dropped 0 bases and J dropped 4 bases, with 6 bases sitting between them. The CDR3 is 13 residues long. In nucleotides, the CDR3 is TGTGCCAGCAGCGTAGACAGTTCAGATACGCAGTATTTT. Translated, it gives CASSVDSSDTQYF.

This clone has just one count. The rearrangement joins TRBV27 to TRBJ1-2, with D possibly matching TRBD1 (6 bases). The germline gives CDR1 MNHEY, CDR2 SMNVEV (reference sequence). V dropped 5 bases and J dropped 8 bases, with 15 bases sitting between them. The CDR3 runs 13 residues. The CDR3 spells CASSNGGARGYTF. CDR3 nucleotide sequence: TGTGCCAGCAGTAATGGGGGGGCTCGGGGCTACACCTTC.

The chain employs TRBV7-2 and TRBJ2-7; maybe TRBD1 (5 bases). Per germline, CDR1 SGHTA and CDR2 FQGNSA. This CDR3 has 15 amino acids. Trimming stripped 0 bases from V and 2 bases from J, with 11 bases between. This CDR3 reads CASSLAQGGAYEQYF. The CDR3 DNA reads TGTGCCAGCAGCTTAGCGCAGGGCGGAGCCTACGAGCAGTACTTC. Complete variable domain (other parts from reference TRBV7-2 and TRBJ2-7): GAGVSQSPSNKVTEKGKDVELRCDPISGHTALYWYRQSLGQGLEFLIYFQGNSAPDKSGLPSDRFSAERTGGSVSTLTIQRTQQEDSAVYLCASSLAQGGAYEQYFGPGTRLTVT.

V gene TRBV27 combines with J gene TRBJ2-3; 7 nucleotides align to TRBD2. The CDR3 has 16 residues. With V trimmed by 2 bases and J by 4 bases, 9 bases remained unmatched. Germline loops: CDR1 MNHEY, CDR2 SMNVEV (reference sequence). CDR3 nucleotide sequence: TGTGCCAGCAGTTTAATCGGACTAGAGGGTCCAGATACGCAGTATTTT. Translating gives CASSLIGLEGPDTQYF.

A single count supports this clone. V and J are TRBV4-3 and TRBJ1-2, with TRBD1 matching over 10 bases. The germline CDR1 and CDR2 sequences are LGHNA and YSLEER. CDR3 length equals 17 residues. V lost 4 bases and J lost 2; bases outside the gene matches: 10. CDR3 nucleotide sequence: TGCGCCAGCAGCCCGGAGGTCTCGACAGGGGGCAACTATGGCTACACCTTC. Protein: CASSPEVSTGGNYGYTF.